The 28 T cell receptor beta chains listed next were all sequenced from one sample in a study of metastatic and nonmetastatic thyroid tumors. TCRdb re-called clones from the PCR reads using MiXCR. This sample carries 15,000 to 20,000 clones, roughly 36% of them seen once, and the ten largest clones take over 8%. No patient had received any treatment before thyroid surgery. The sequencing sample was made of tumor tissue. The receptors were sampled from a male donor with papillary thyroid cancer or a benign thyroid nodule (not recorded which). Some clones in this sample may be carry-over from other donors' samples.

The chain is built from TRBV4-2 and TRBJ2-2; D not resolved. This CDR3 contains 15 residues. Germline lookup yields CDR1 LGHNA and CDR2 YNFKEQ. The V gene lost 3 bases and the J gene lost 5 bases, with 13 bases spanning the gap. The CDR3: CASSQLLKPTGELFF. DNA for the CDR3: TGTGCCAGCAGCCAGCTACTGAAGCCAACCGGGGAGCTGTTTTTT.

The chain carries TRBV6-1 and TRBJ2-7; a weak D match, TRBD2 (6 bases). From germline, CDR1 is MNHNS and CDR2 SASEGT. This CDR3 is built from 13 residues. Between the trimmed V and J ends, which lost 6 bases and 2 bases, there was a span of 11 bases. The CDR3, as DNA: TGTGCCAGCAGATGGGGGGAACCCTACGAGCAGTACTTC. Protein sequence: CASRWGEPYEQYF.

The rearrangement uses TRBV5-1 and TRBJ2-2; 12 positions agree with TRBD1. V shed 5 bases, J shed 4 bases, and the junction held 9 bases outside the gene matches. CDR1 and CDR2 from the germline V gene are SGHRS and YFSETQ. This CDR3 is built from 17 residues. The DNA of the CDR3 is TGCGCCAGCAGGGTACCGGGACAGGGGGCAAGCACCGGGGAGCTGTTTTTT. It codes for CASRVPGQGASTGELFF.

By frequency in the sample, this clone is medium-sized. V gene TRBV7-8 combines with J gene TRBJ2-3; D call uncertain. V lost 3 bases, J lost 4 bases, and 5 bases lay in between. Germline CDR1 is SGHVS and CDR2 is FQNEAQ. The CDR3 sequence is 12 residues long. The CDR3 protein is CASSFYPDTQYF. For the CDR3, the DNA is TGTGCCAGCAGCTTCTATCCAGATACGCAGTATTTT.

A few counts support this clone. This sequence joins TRBV28 and TRBJ2-5; D remains unclear. Germline V gene sequence: CDR1 MDHEN, CDR2 SYDVKM. The CDR3 is made up of 16 amino acids. V shed 2 bases and J shed 5 bases, with 18 bases lying between them. The CDR3 is CASSLLLGHPAETQYF. The CDR3 DNA reads as TGTGCCAGCAGTTTACTCCTTGGGCACCCAGCGGAGACCCAGTACTTC.

This clone was counted ten times or more. V gene TRBV7-9 combines with J gene TRBJ2-1, with 11 bases lining up with TRBD2. This CDR3 is 16 amino acids long. The junction had 8 bases not matched to a gene; V was cut back by 2 bases and J by 8 bases. Germline loops: CDR1 SEHNR, CDR2 FQNEAQ (reference sequence). CDR3 sequence (DNA): TGTGCCAGCAGCTTAAGGGGGCGGACTAGCGGGCATGAGCAGTTCTTC. This encodes CASSLRGRTSGHEQFF.

This clone was detected only a few times. The J gene is TRBJ2-1, the V gene TRBV5-1; D perhaps matches TRBD2 (5 bases). CDR3 length: 13 amino acids. The germline CDR1 and CDR2 sequences are SGHRS and YFSETQ. The V and J ends lost 0 bases and 7 bases respectively, with 8 bases between them. The CDR3 spells CASSLGTSNEQFF. The CDR3 bases are TGCGCCAGCAGCTTGGGGACTTCTAATGAGCAGTTCTTC.

Worth noting for this clone: Germline is not matched at one junction end, which may reflect a read error. The J gene is TRBJ2-4, the V gene TRBV2, with 9 bases aligning to TRBD2. Germline V gives CDR1 SNHLY, CDR2 FYNNEI. CDR3 length: 19 residues. The CDR3 here is CASRGLSSGSLSSKNIQYF. DNA of the CDR3: TGTGCCAGCCGGGGGTTGAGTAGCGGGAGTCTATCGTCCAAGAACATTCAGTACTTC.

The V call is TRBV20-1, the J call TRBJ1-5, with no clear D. Trimming stripped 3 bases from V and 4 bases from J, with 10 bases between. The CDR3 consists of 13 residues. The germline gives CDR1 DFQATT, CDR2 SNEGSKA (reference sequence). This CDR3 is CSASGVWNQPQHF. The CDR3 region has the DNA TGCAGTGCTAGTGGGGTCTGGAATCAGCCCCAGCATTTT.

This chain links TRBV6-2 or TRBV6-3 with TRBJ2-3; unclear D gene. This CDR3 spans 13 amino acids. Per germline, CDR1 MNHEY and CDR2 SVGEGT. Deletions cut 5 bases from V and 3 bases from J, with 9 bases between. The CDR3 spells CASSQLMTDTQYF. Written as DNA, the CDR3 is TGTGCCAGCAGTCAGCTAATGACAGATACGCAGTATTTT.

This clone is medium-sized within its sample. V and J are TRBV6-1 and TRBJ2-7; 10 bases are shared with TRBD1. Germline trimming cut 8 bases from V and 2 bases from J; bases unmatched to any gene: 3. This CDR3 is 13 amino acids long. Germline-derived CDR1 and CDR2 are MNHNS and SASEGT. The CDR3 loop is CASGDRGPYEQYF. The CDR3 DNA reads as TGTGCCAGCGGGGACAGGGGCCCCTACGAGCAGTACTTC.

This clone has only a few counts. CDR3 bases: TGTGCCAGCAGATCGGGGGGGGCCCAGAATGAGCAGTTCTTC. It translates to CASRSGGAQNEQFF. This rearrangement joins TRBV27 to TRBJ2-1; 8 bases are shared with TRBD2. Germline-derived CDR1 and CDR2 are MNHEY and SMNVEV (reference sequence). The J segment lost 7 bases and the V segment lost 6 bases, leaving 8 bases of the junction unmatched. The length of the CDR3 is 14 residues.

The V gene is TRBV28, the J gene TRBJ2-1; 16 bases agree with TRBD2. The CDR3 consists of 16 residues. After removal of 5 bases from V and 8 bases from J, the junction contained 6 bases not matched to a gene. Germline CDR1 and CDR2: MDHEN and SYDVKM. CDR3 in DNA: TGTGCCAGCAGTGTGGGGACTAGCGGGAGGGGTGATGAGCAGTTCTTC. As protein: CASSVGTSGRGDEQFF.

This clone was counted many times. This clone may be a read error of a much larger clone one base away. The chain carries TRBV12-3 or TRBV12-4 and TRBJ1-4; D perhaps matches TRBD1 (5 bases). V shed 6 bases and J shed 10 bases, with 12 bases lying between them. The CDR3 is 12 amino acids. The CDR3, as DNA: TGTGCCAGCAGCACGGGGGTGGGAAAACTGTTTTTT. Encoded protein: CASSTGVGKLFF.

CDR3 sequence: CASSPGASWTTGELFF. CDR3 bases: TGTGCCAGCAGCCCTGGGGCTAGCTGGACAACCGGGGAGCTGTTTTTT. V is TRBV7-2 and J is TRBJ2-2; D assignment may be TRBD1 or TRBD2 (5 bases each). The CDR3 extends over 16 amino acids. Trimming cost V 5 bases and J 5 bases, with 18 bases left between them. Germline V lookup: CDR1 SGHTA, CDR2 FQGNSA.

As to this clone: Germline and junction disagree at one end, which may indicate a read error. The V call is TRBV27, the J call TRBJ2-1; D is perhaps TRBD1 (5 bases). CDR1 MNHEY and CDR2 SMNVEV come from the germline V gene (reference sequence). The CDR3 totals 20 residues. The CDR3 here is CTSSLFRWGYRPTKRTEQFF. The DNA of the CDR3 is TGCACCAGCAGTTTATTCAGGTGGGGCTACCGTCCAACTAAAAGGACTGAGCAGTTCTTC.

As for this clone: The junction departs from the called germline gene at one end, perhaps through a read error. J is TRBJ1-1 and V is TRBV7-2; no definite D call. Germline V CDR1 and CDR2: SGHTA, FQGNSA. This CDR3 has 15 residues. CDR3 protein: CAISLGGRLNTEAFF. The CDR3 bases are TGTGCCATCAGCTTAGGCGGTAGATTGAACACTGAAGCTTTCTTT.

Worth noting for this clone: A much larger clone differs from this one at a single base, so this may be a read error. The sample holds other DNA sequences that translate to the same CDR3. This chain uses TRBV5-6 with TRBJ1-1, with D unresolved. With 5 bases removed from V and 4 bases from J, the gap between germline ends came to 9 bases. The germline V gene encodes CDR1 SGHDT and CDR2 YYEEEE. The CDR3 loop spans 12 amino acids. The CDR3 here is CASSFFGTEAFF. The CDR3 nucleotides read TGTGCCAGCAGTTTTTTTGGCACTGAAGCTTTCTTT. Supplemented by reference TRBV5-6 and TRBJ1-1, the full variable domain reads DAGVTQSPTHLIKTRGQQVTLRCSPKSGHDTVSWYQQALGQGPQFIFQYYEEEERQRGNFPDRFSGHQFPNYSSELNVNALLLGDSALYLCASSFFGTEAFFGQGTRLTVV.

This rearrangement joins TRBV11-2 to TRBJ2-7, with 11 positions matching TRBD2. The CDR3 totals 15 residues. V lost 4 bases and J lost 2; bases outside the gene matches: 4. CDR1 is SGHAT and CDR2 is FQNNGV in the germline V gene. CDR3 nucleotides: TGTGCCAGCAGCTCCACTAGCGGGGGAACCTACGAGCAGTACTTC. This sequence encodes CASSSTSGGTYEQYF.

The chain joins TRBV6-5 to TRBJ2-7; 14 positions match TRBD2. This CDR3 has 15 amino acids. From germline, CDR1 is MNHEY and CDR2 SVGAGI. V lost 2 bases, J lost 6 bases, and 3 bases stayed unmatched. The CDR3 DNA is TGTGCCAGCAGTTACCCGGGACTAGCGGGAGTCGAGCAGTACTTC. Translating it yields CASSYPGLAGVEQYF.

Concerning this clone itself: One end of the junction does not line up with germline, which may come from a read error. This chain uses TRBV11-2 with TRBJ2-1; D is ambiguous. The V gene's germline CDR1 is SGHAT and CDR2 FQNNGV. The CDR3 extends over 16 amino acids. CDR3 sequence: CASSFLRSIGYNDQFF. The CDR3 bases are TGTGCCAGCAGCTTCCTTCGGTCTATCGGGTACAATGATCAGTTCTTC.

At least ten counts were recorded for this clone. V usage is TRBV5-4 and J usage is TRBJ2-5; 9 nucleotides agree with TRBD2. CDR3 length equals 15 residues. With V trimmed by 0 bases and J by 1 base, 1 base remained unmatched. Per germline, CDR1 SGHNT and CDR2 YYREEE (reference sequence). Here the CDR3 reads CASSLATSGQETQYF. The CDR3 DNA is TGTGCCAGCAGCTTGGCGACTAGCGGCCAAGAGACCCAGTACTTC.

This clone came up a few times. This chain uses TRBV6-1 with TRBJ2-3, with 7 bases matching TRBD2. The CDR3 contains 16 residues. The germline V gene has CDR1 MNHNS and CDR2 SASEGT. The ends lost 6 bases at V and 3 bases at J; junction bases unmatched: 12. The CDR3 spells CASSSPSSGATDTQYF. CDR3 DNA: TGTGCCAGCAGCTCCCCTTCCAGCGGGGCTACAGATACGCAGTATTTT.

To note about this clone: The junction departs from germline at one end; a sequencing error may be responsible. The chain combines TRBV20-1 with TRBJ2-1, with 7 bases fitting TRBD2. In germline, CDR1 is DFQATT, CDR2 SNEGSKA (reference sequence). The CDR3 runs to 13 residues. CDR3 amino acids: CSAGGTLDNEQIF. The CDR3 nucleotides are TGCAGTGCGGGGGGGACGCTAGACAATGAGCAGATCTTC.

The chain links TRBV20-1 to TRBJ2-5, with 7 bases matching TRBD2. Trimming took 0 bases from V and 5 from J; bases not matched to a gene: 15. This CDR3 is 17 amino acids long. From germline, CDR1 is DFQATT and CDR2 SNEGSKA (reference sequence). The CDR3 DNA follows: TGCAGTGCTAGAGATCCCGCGCGTCTAGCGGTGGAGGAGACCCAGTACTTC. Protein product: CSARDPARLAVEETQYF.

On this clone itself: No conserved phenylalanine or tryptophan is present at the end of the CDR3, so a read error is the likely explanation. The J gene is TRBJ2-1, the V gene TRBV13; 9 nucleotides match TRBD2. The germline V gene encodes CDR1 PRHDT and CDR2 FYEKMQ (reference sequence). The CDR3 spans 15 residues. The DNA for the CDR3 is TGTACCAGCAGCTTATTGACTAGCGGACTCAATGAGCAGTTCCTC. This encodes CTSSLLTSGLNEQFL.

The chain employs TRBV28 and TRBJ2-2, with a tentative D call TRBD2 (6 bases). The CDR3 is made up of 14 amino acids. Germline V CDR1 and CDR2: MDHEN, SYDVKM. V lost 3 bases to trimming and J lost 7 bases, with 12 bases between them. The CDR3 loop is CASSLGGFGGELFF. CDR3 sequence (DNA): TGTGCCAGCAGTTTGGGGGGATTCGGCGGGGAGCTGTTTTTT.

V usage is TRBV5-1 and J usage is TRBJ1-3; no clear D gene. The CDR3 sequence is 14 residues long. V shed 7 bases and J shed 2 bases, with 13 bases lying between them. Germline V gives CDR1 SGHRS, CDR2 YFSETQ. The CDR3 nucleotides read TGCGCCAGCGGACTTCTCAGTGCTGGAAACACCATATATTTT. Protein: CASGLLSAGNTIYF.